These T cell receptor beta chains were read from a single sample in a study of blood T cell repertoires in COVID-19. Clones were sequenced by immunoSEQ multiplex PCR, and TCRdb holds only the in-frame ones, with some missing. The sample yields over 150,000 clones, 80% to 90% seen once. Material: peripheral blood. The receptors come from a man between 65 and 85 years old with active or convalescent COVID-19. CDR3s include the opening cysteine and the closing phenylalanine or tryptophan. The D gene is left open where the match is weak. Not every row has a clone size; where given, it reads once, few, many or a size class.

d_gene: .; abundance: once; j_gene: TRBJ2-2; v_gene: TRBV27; CDR3aa: CASSLSRQSGELFF; CDR3nt: TGTGCCAGCAGTTTATCCCGACAGTCCGGGGAGCTGTTTTTT
d_gene: TRBD2; abundance: .; j_gene: TRBJ2-1; v_gene: TRBV6-2/TRBV6-3; CDR3aa: CASSYSRTSGSKNEQFF; CDR3nt: TGTGCCAGCAGTTACTCTAGGACTAGCGGGAGTAAAAATGAGCAGTTCTTC
d_gene: .; abundance: .; j_gene: TRBJ1-1; v_gene: TRBV10-2; CDR3aa: CASIPRRAAEAFF; CDR3nt: TGCGCCAGCATTCCGAGGAGGGCGGCTGAAGCTTTCTTT
d_gene: TRBD2; abundance: .; j_gene: TRBJ2-1; v_gene: TRBV24-1; CDR3aa: CATSDSGTSEEGEQFF; CDR3nt: TGTGCCACCAGTGACTCCGGGACTAGCGAGGAGGGTGAGCAGTTCTTC
d_gene: TRBD2; abundance: .; j_gene: TRBJ2-6; v_gene: TRBV30; CDR3aa: CARGLAGVSGANVLTF; CDR3nt: TGTGCCCGAGGACTAGCGGGAGTATCTGGGGCCAACGTCCTGACTTTC
d_gene: TRBD1; abundance: .; j_gene: TRBJ2-7; v_gene: TRBV5-4; CDR3aa: CASSTRDRGAYEQYF; CDR3nt: TGTGCCAGCAGCACCCGGGACAGGGGGGCCTACGAGCAGTACTTC
d_gene: TRBD1; abundance: .; j_gene: TRBJ2-1; v_gene: TRBV7-2; CDR3aa: CASSPTKSTRDRGYNEQFF; CDR3nt: TGTGCCAGCAGCCCGACCAAATCCACCCGGGACAGGGGCTACAATGAGCAGTTCTTC
d_gene: .; abundance: .; j_gene: TRBJ2-2; v_gene: TRBV5-1; CDR3aa: CASTPSGNTGELFF; CDR3nt: TGCGCCAGCACCCCGAGCGGGAACACCGGGGAGCTGTTTTTT
d_gene: .; abundance: once; j_gene: TRBJ2-1; v_gene: TRBV11-3; CDR3aa: CASSLVGGSNEQFF; CDR3nt: TGTGCCAGCAGCTTGGTGGGAGGCAGTAATGAGCAGTTCTTC
d_gene: TRBD1; abundance: .; j_gene: TRBJ2-6; v_gene: TRBV5-1; CDR3aa: CASSLGGTGALTYGANVLTF; CDR3nt: TGCGCCAGCAGCTTGGGAGGGACAGGGGCGCTAACGTATGGGGCCAACGTCCTGACTTTC
d_gene: TRBD1; abundance: .; j_gene: TRBJ2-7; v_gene: TRBV27; CDR3aa: CASSRQGDYEQYF; CDR3nt: TGTGCCAGCAGCCGACAGGGAGACTACGAGCAGTACTTC
d_gene: TRBD1; abundance: .; j_gene: TRBJ1-1; v_gene: TRBV27; CDR3aa: CASSLSGGTGNTEAFF; CDR3nt: TGTGCCAGCAGTTTATCGGGGGGGACAGGGAACACTGAAGCTTTCTTT
d_gene: TRBD1; abundance: .; j_gene: TRBJ2-2; v_gene: TRBV18; CDR3aa: CASSPPRTGATWYGELFF; CDR3nt: TGTGCCAGCTCACCACCTAGGACAGGGGCGACATGGTACGGGGAGCTGTTTTTT
d_gene: .; abundance: .; j_gene: TRBJ2-3; v_gene: TRBV5-8; CDR3aa: CASSLGSSDTQYF; CDR3nt: TGTGCCAGCAGCTTGGGGAGTAGTGATACGCAGTATTTT
d_gene: .; abundance: .; j_gene: TRBJ1-1; v_gene: TRBV7-2; CDR3aa: CASKLAGNTEAFF; CDR3nt: TGTGCCAGCAAGCTAGCGGGAAACACTGAAGCTTTCTTT
d_gene: .; abundance: once; j_gene: TRBJ2-3; v_gene: TRBV18; CDR3aa: CASSPSGASTDTQYF; CDR3nt: TGTGCCAGCTCACCTAGCGGTGCTAGCACAGATACGCAGTATTTT
d_gene: TRBD1; abundance: .; j_gene: TRBJ1-3; v_gene: TRBV19; CDR3aa: CASTDRSSGNTIYF; CDR3nt: TGTGCCAGTACGGACAGGTCCTCTGGAAACACCATATATTTT
d_gene: .; abundance: .; j_gene: TRBJ1-2; v_gene: TRBV30; CDR3aa: CAWSEDTTYGYTF; CDR3nt: TGTGCCTGGAGTGAGGACACTACCTATGGCTACACCTTC
d_gene: .; abundance: once; j_gene: TRBJ1-1; v_gene: TRBV6-5; CDR3aa: CASSYSRAANTEAFF; CDR3nt: TGTGCCAGCAGTTACTCGCGGGCTGCGAACACTGAAGCTTTCTTT
d_gene: .; abundance: once; j_gene: TRBJ2-1; v_gene: TRBV7-9; CDR3aa: CASSSYGSGNEQFF; CDR3nt: TGTGCCAGCAGCTCTTACGGGAGCGGAAATGAGCAGTTCTTC
d_gene: .; abundance: .; j_gene: TRBJ1-3; v_gene: TRBV5-1; CDR3aa: CARGGAGSNSGNTIYF; CDR3nt: TGCGCCAGAGGGGGTGCGGGTAGCAACTCTGGAAACACCATATATTTT
d_gene: .; abundance: .; j_gene: TRBJ1-1; v_gene: TRBV29-1; CDR3aa: CSVEGSQMNTEAFF; CDR3nt: TGCAGCGTTGAAGGGTCACAGATGAACACTGAAGCTTTCTTT
d_gene: .; abundance: .; j_gene: TRBJ1-1; v_gene: TRBV5-1; CDR3aa: CASSLAEGRANTEAFF; CDR3nt: TGCGCCAGCAGCTTGGCGGAGGGGCGGGCGAACACTGAAGCTTTCTTT
d_gene: TRBD2; abundance: .; j_gene: TRBJ2-5; v_gene: TRBV18; CDR3aa: CASSPISSGRAQETQYF; CDR3nt: TGTGCCAGCTCACCAATCTCTAGCGGGAGGGCTCAAGAGACCCAGTACTTC
d_gene: .; abundance: .; j_gene: TRBJ1-5; v_gene: TRBV23-1; CDR3aa: CASSTHSQGINQPQHF; CDR3nt: TGCGCCAGCAGCACCCATTCGCAGGGAATCAATCAGCCCCAGCATTTT
d_gene: TRBD1; abundance: few; j_gene: TRBJ1-1; v_gene: TRBV4-3; CDR3aa: CASSQDPGTGRAFF; CDR3nt: TGCGCCAGCAGCCAAGACCCCGGGACAGGTAGGGCTTTCTTT
d_gene: .; abundance: .; j_gene: TRBJ1-4; v_gene: TRBV21-1; CDR3aa: CASNLRQGPNEKLFF; CDR3nt: TGTGCCAGCAACCTACGACAGGGACCTAATGAAAAACTGTTTTTT
d_gene: .; abundance: .; j_gene: TRBJ1-3; v_gene: TRBV5-1; CDR3aa: CASSLGGIGSHSGNTIYF; CDR3nt: TGCGCCAGCAGCTTGGGAGGGATAGGCAGCCACTCTGGAAACACCATATATTTT
d_gene: TRBD2; abundance: .; j_gene: TRBJ2-7; v_gene: TRBV19; CDR3aa: CASRGTSGGLYEQYF; CDR3nt: TGTGCCAGTAGGGGGACTAGCGGGGGACTATACGAGCAGTACTTC
d_gene: .; abundance: .; j_gene: TRBJ2-7; v_gene: TRBV9; CDR3aa: CASSLTGHGPGEQYF; CDR3nt: TGTGCCAGCAGCCTGACGGGACACGGACCGGGCGAGCAGTACTTC
d_gene: .; abundance: .; j_gene: TRBJ1-2; v_gene: TRBV7-2; CDR3aa: CASSHDRIEAIGYTF; CDR3nt: TGTGCCAGCAGCCACGACAGGATCGAGGCGATAGGCTACACCTTC
d_gene: .; abundance: .; j_gene: TRBJ2-7; v_gene: TRBV6-5; CDR3aa: CASSSTGAGPLYEQYF; CDR3nt: TGTGCCAGCAGTTCCACGGGCGCGGGACCCTTGTACGAGCAGTACTTC
d_gene: .; abundance: .; j_gene: TRBJ1-2; v_gene: TRBV18; CDR3aa: CASSPSTGRPENGYTF; CDR3nt: TGTGCCAGCTCACCATCGACCGGCCGTCCGGAGAATGGCTACACCTTC
d_gene: .; abundance: .; j_gene: TRBJ1-5; v_gene: TRBV7-2; CDR3aa: CASSLGQRSNQPQHF; CDR3nt: TGTGCCAGCAGCTTAGGACAGCGTAGCAATCAGCCCCAGCATTTT
d_gene: .; abundance: .; j_gene: TRBJ1-3; v_gene: TRBV19; CDR3aa: CASSIRQGGNTIYF; CDR3nt: TGTGCCAGTAGTATTAGGCAGGGTGGAAACACCATATATTTT
d_gene: .; abundance: .; j_gene: TRBJ2-1; v_gene: TRBV7-3; CDR3aa: CASSLTSTEQFF; CDR3nt: TGTGCCAGCAGCTTAACTAGCACTGAGCAGTTCTTC
d_gene: .; abundance: .; j_gene: TRBJ2-1; v_gene: TRBV7-9; CDR3aa: CASSLGRRQNNEQFF; CDR3nt: TGTGCCAGCAGCTTAGGTAGGCGGCAGAACAATGAGCAGTTCTTC
d_gene: .; abundance: .; j_gene: TRBJ2-1; v_gene: TRBV3-1/TRBV3-2; CDR3aa: CASSQGRRDPNEQFF; CDR3nt: TGTGCCAGCAGCCAAGGAAGGAGAGATCCGAATGAGCAGTTCTTC
d_gene: TRBD2; abundance: .; j_gene: TRBJ2-1; v_gene: TRBV10-3; CDR3aa: CAGGDYLVEQFF; CDR3nt: TGTGCCGGCGGGGACTACCTGGTTGAGCAGTTCTTC
d_gene: TRBD1; abundance: .; j_gene: TRBJ1-1; v_gene: TRBV29-1; CDR3aa: CSAVQGVPPGDTEAFF; CDR3nt: TGCAGCGCAGTCCAGGGGGTGCCCCCGGGGGACACTGAAGCTTTCTTT
d_gene: .; abundance: .; j_gene: TRBJ1-2; v_gene: TRBV7-2; CDR3aa: CASSLGNNYGYTF; CDR3nt: TGTGCCAGCAGCTTGGGCAATAACTATGGCTACACCTTC
d_gene: .; abundance: .; j_gene: TRBJ2-7; v_gene: TRBV4-3; CDR3aa: CASSSGGRAYEQYF; CDR3nt: TGCGCCAGCAGCTCGGGGGGCCGCGCCTACGAGCAGTACTTC
d_gene: .; abundance: .; j_gene: TRBJ2-5; v_gene: TRBV5-1; CDR3aa: CASSLDRSTGTQYF; CDR3nt: TGCGCCAGCAGCTTGGACAGGAGTACAGGGACCCAGTACTTC
d_gene: .; abundance: few; j_gene: TRBJ1-2; v_gene: TRBV4-3; CDR3aa: CASSQDTGISGYTF; CDR3nt: TGCGCCAGCAGCCAAGATACGGGAATCTCAGGCTACACCTTC
d_gene: .; abundance: .; j_gene: TRBJ1-4; v_gene: TRBV7-8; CDR3aa: CASSPEADRHEKLFF; CDR3nt: TGTGCCAGCAGTCCCGAGGCTGATCGTCATGAAAAACTGTTTTTT
d_gene: .; abundance: .; j_gene: TRBJ1-5; v_gene: TRBV27; CDR3aa: CASSFGHRNQPQHF; CDR3nt: TGTGCCAGCAGTTTCGGACACCGTAATCAGCCCCAGCATTTT
d_gene: TRBD2; abundance: .; j_gene: TRBJ2-7; v_gene: TRBV3-1/TRBV3-2; CDR3aa: CASSQETGLAGRLATYEQYF; CDR3nt: TGTGCCAGCAGCCAAGAAACAGGACTAGCGGGACGGCTTGCTACCTACGAGCAGTACTTC